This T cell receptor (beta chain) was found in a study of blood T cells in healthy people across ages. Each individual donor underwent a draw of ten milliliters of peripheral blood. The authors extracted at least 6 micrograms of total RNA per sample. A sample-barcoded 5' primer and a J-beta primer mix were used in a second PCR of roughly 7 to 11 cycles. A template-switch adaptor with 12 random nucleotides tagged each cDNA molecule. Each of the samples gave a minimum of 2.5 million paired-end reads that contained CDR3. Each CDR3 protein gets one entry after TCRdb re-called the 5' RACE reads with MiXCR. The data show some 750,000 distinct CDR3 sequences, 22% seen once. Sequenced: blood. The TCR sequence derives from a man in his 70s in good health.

The CDR3 here is CASSQDPGTGVTDTQYF. Here the CDR3 DNA reads TGCGCCAGCAGCCAAGATCCCGGGACAGGGGTTACAGATACGCAGTATTTT. V usage is TRBV4-1 and J usage is TRBJ2-3; 10 positions match TRBD1. The J segment lost 3 bases and the V segment lost 0 bases, leaving 6 bases of the junction unmatched. The CDR3 has 17 residues. Germline CDR1 MGHRA, CDR2 YSYEKL.